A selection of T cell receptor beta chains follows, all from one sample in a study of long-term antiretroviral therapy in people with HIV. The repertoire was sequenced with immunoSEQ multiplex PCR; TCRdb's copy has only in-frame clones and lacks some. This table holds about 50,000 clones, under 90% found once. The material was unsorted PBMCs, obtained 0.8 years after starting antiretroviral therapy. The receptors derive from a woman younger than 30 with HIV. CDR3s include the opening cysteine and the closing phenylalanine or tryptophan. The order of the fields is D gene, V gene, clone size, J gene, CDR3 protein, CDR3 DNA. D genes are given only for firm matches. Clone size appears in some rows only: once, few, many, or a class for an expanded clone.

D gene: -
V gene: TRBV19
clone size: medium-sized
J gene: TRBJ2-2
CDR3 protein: CASSIELWAGELFF
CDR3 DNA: TGTGCCAGTAGTATAGAGCTCTGGGCCGGGGAGCTGTTTTTT

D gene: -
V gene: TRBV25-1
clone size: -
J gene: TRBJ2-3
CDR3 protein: CASSEGARVITDTQYF
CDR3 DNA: TGTGCCAGCAGTGAAGGGGCTAGAGTTATCACAGATACGCAGTATTTT

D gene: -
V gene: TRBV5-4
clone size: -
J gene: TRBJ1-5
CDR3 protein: CASSIQERGQPQHF
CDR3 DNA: TGTGCCAGCAGTATACAGGAGCGTGGACAGCCCCAGCATTTT

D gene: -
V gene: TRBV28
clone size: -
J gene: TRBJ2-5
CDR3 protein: CASSLVLSGETQYF
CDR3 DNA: TGTGCCAGCAGTTTAGTACTGAGCGGCGAGACCCAGTACTTC

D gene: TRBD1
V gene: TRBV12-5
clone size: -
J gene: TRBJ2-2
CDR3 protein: CASGTQNRGTDTGELFF
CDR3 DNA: TGTGCTAGTGGGACTCAAAACAGGGGGACGGACACCGGGGAGCTGTTTTTT

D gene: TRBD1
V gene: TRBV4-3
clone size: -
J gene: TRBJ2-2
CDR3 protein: CASSQTTGGNGELFF
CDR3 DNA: TGCGCCAGCAGCCAAACGACAGGGGGCAACGGGGAGCTGTTTTTT

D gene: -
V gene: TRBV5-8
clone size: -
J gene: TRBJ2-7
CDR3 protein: CASSLGTGPYEQYF
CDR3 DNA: TGTGCCAGCAGCTTGGGTACAGGGCCCTACGAGCAGTACTTC

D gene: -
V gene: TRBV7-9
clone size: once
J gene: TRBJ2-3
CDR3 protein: CASSPWTNTDTQYF
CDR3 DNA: TGTGCCAGCAGCCCCTGGACAAACACAGATACGCAGTATTTT

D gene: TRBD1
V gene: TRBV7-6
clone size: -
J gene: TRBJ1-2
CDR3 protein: CASTKNPGQSYGYTF
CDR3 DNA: TGTGCCAGCACCAAAAACCCGGGACAGAGCTATGGCTACACCTTC

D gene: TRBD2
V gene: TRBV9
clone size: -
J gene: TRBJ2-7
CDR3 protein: CASTPSGTSGVEQYF
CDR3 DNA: TGTGCCAGCACCCCTTCCGGGACTAGCGGAGTCGAGCAGTACTTC

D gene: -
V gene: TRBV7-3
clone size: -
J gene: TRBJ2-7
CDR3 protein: CASSPPRAGEQYF
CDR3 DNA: TGTGCCAGCAGCCCCCCGCGGGCCGGGGAGCAGTACTTC

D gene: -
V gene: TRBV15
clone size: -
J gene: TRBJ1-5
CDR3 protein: CATSTRDGDQPQHF
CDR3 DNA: TGTGCCACCAGCACCCGGGACGGCGATCAGCCCCAGCATTTT